This TCR beta chain was observed in a study of human thymus T cells. J was trimmed by 6 bases and V by 4 bases; bases with no gene match: 9. This CDR3 has 15 amino acids. CDR1 and CDR2 from the germline V gene are SGHDN and FVKESK. Study findings and constraints: Thymic as well as blood repertoires seemed to favor certain V and J genes unevenly. The related literature has documented a marked overlap of thymic repertoires among unrelated individuals.

Corrective heart surgery yielded the resections from which the thymus tissue came. Those donating were healthy Finnish infants in corrective surgery for congenital heart defects. Only in-frame clones appear in the TCRdb table, and some are missing; sequencing was by immunoSEQ multiplex PCR. The sample yields about 130,000 clones, around 94% seen once. As for this clone: Antigen unknown.

This sequence was found in a boy younger than two with a congenital heart defect but otherwise immunologically healthy. Sequencing was done on a sample of thymus tissue. The chain links TRBV14 to TRBJ2-1; 7 bases are a match to TRBD2. The CDR3, as DNA: TGTGCCAGCAGCCTGCGAGCGGGGAGTCGCAATGAGCAGTTCTTC. Protein product: CASSLRAGSRNEQFF.